A single sample gave rise to the 25 T cell receptor beta chains below, sequenced in a study of a mutant IDH1 vaccine in newly diagnosed glioma. Repertoires were generated with immunoSEQ multiplex PCR, while TCRdb's copy carries only in-frame clones and drops some. This sample has some 38,000 clones, with 75% found just once. Their specific antigens are unknown. This sample's time point: week 47, end of study. Every vaccine dose comprised 300 ug of mutant IDH1 20-mer peptide plus topical imiquimod. Sequenced here: PBMCs, sampled from a glioma patient whose treatment included an IDH1 peptide vaccine. The receptor source for this set is a man aged 40-50 years with glioma.

V and J are TRBV5-4 and TRBJ2-7; weak D call: TRBD1 (6 bases). This CDR3 has 12 amino acids. The germline V gene has CDR1 SGHNT and CDR2 YYREEE (reference sequence). The V gene lost 4 bases and the J gene lost 7 bases, with 12 bases spanning the gap. The CDR3 spells CASSPRTEEQYF. The CDR3 coding sequence is TGTGCCAGCAGCCCCCGGACAGAGGAGCAGTACTTC.

This clone was seen only a few times. CDR3 region: CASSRQETGELFF. The CDR3 coding sequence is TGTGCCAGCTCACGACAGGAGACCGGGGAGCTGTTTTTT. This chain joins TRBV18 and TRBJ2-2; perhaps TRBD1 as D (6 bases). Trimming pared 4 bases from V and 5 bases from J, leaving 8 bases between. The CDR3 totals 13 residues. Germline values: CDR1 KGHSH, CDR2 LQKENI. The full variable domain, in which reference TRBV18 and TRBJ2-2 provide the parts outside the CDR3, is NAGVMQNPRHLVRRRGQEARLRCSPMKGHSHVYWYRQLPEEGLKFMVYLQKENIIDESGMPKERFSAEFPKEGPSILRIQQVVRGDSAAYFCASSRQETGELFFGEGSRLTVL.

The chain combines TRBV5-6 with TRBJ2-1; 11 nucleotides line up with TRBD2. Germline assignment: CDR1 SGHDT and CDR2 YYEEEE. Germline trimming cut 4 bases from V and 7 bases from J; bases unmatched to any gene: 7. The CDR3 spans 15 residues. Here the CDR3 DNA reads TGTGCCAGCAGCCCTTATGGACTAGCGGGTAATGAGCAGTTCTTC. Amino acids: CASSPYGLAGNEQFF.

J is TRBJ2-1 and V is TRBV5-1, with D maybe TRBD1 (6 bases). CDR1 is SGHRS, CDR2 YFSETQ, per germline. V dropped 2 bases and J dropped 8 bases, with 14 bases sitting between them. The CDR3 extends over 14 amino acids. The chain's CDR3 is CASSLQGGPDEQFF. DNA of the CDR3: TGCGCCAGCAGCTTACAGGGCGGTCCGGATGAGCAGTTCTTC.

The rearrangement uses TRBV27 and TRBJ1-3, with 7 bases identical to TRBD1. V gave up 3 bases and J gave up 6 bases; unmatched junction bases: 5. This CDR3 is built from 14 residues. In germline, CDR1 is MNHEY, CDR2 SMNVEV (reference sequence). In nucleotides, the CDR3 is TGTGCCAGCAGTTTCAGCGACAGGGCAAACACCATATATTTT. Translating gives CASSFSDRANTIYF.

The chain's CDR3 is CASSQLRTGETQYF. The CDR3 coding sequence is TGCGCCAGCAGCCAACTTCGGACGGGAGAGACCCAGTACTTC. The chain joins TRBV5-1 to TRBJ2-5; no definite D call. Germline V CDR1 and CDR2: SGHRS, YFSETQ. Trimming took 4 bases from V and 4 from J, leaving 14 bases between them. The CDR3 runs 14 residues. The full variable domain, rest sourced from reference TRBV5-1 and TRBJ2-5, is KAGVTQTPRYLIKTRGQQVTLSCSPISGHRSVSWYQQTPGQGLQFLFEYFSETQRNKGNFPGRFSGRQFSNSRSEMNVSTLELGDSALYLCASSQLRTGETQYFGPGTRLLVL.

The chain couples TRBV5-1 to TRBJ2-7, with TRBD2 matching over 10 bases. The junction had 5 bases not matched to a gene; V was cut back by 4 bases and J by 1 base. The CDR3 runs to 15 residues. Germline assignment: CDR1 SGHRS and CDR2 YFSETQ. Here the CDR3 DNA reads TGCGCCAGCAGCCAGCTAGCGGGAGAATCCTACGAGCAGTACTTC. This encodes CASSQLAGESYEQYF.

The genes are TRBV5-1 and TRBJ1-1; 10 bases align to TRBD1. This CDR3 region has 14 residues. Germline V lookup: CDR1 SGHRS, CDR2 YFSETQ. The J segment lost 8 bases and the V segment lost 3 bases, leaving 7 bases of the junction unmatched. DNA for the CDR3: TGCGCCAGCAGCTGGGGACAGGGGATCTCCGAAGCTTTCTTT. As protein: CASSWGQGISEAFF.

V gene TRBV6-1 combines with J gene TRBJ1-1; D possibly corresponds to TRBD1 (6 bases). The germline gives CDR1 MNHNS, CDR2 SASEGT. The CDR3 has 13 residues. Trimming pared 7 bases from V and 1 base from J, leaving 10 bases between. The DNA for the CDR3 is TGTGCCAGCAATCTACAGGGGAACACTGAAGCTTTCTTT. This translates into CASNLQGNTEAFF.

V usage is TRBV7-2 and J usage is TRBJ1-2; maybe TRBD1 (6 bases). The germline V gene has CDR1 SGHTA and CDR2 FQGNSA. Deletions cut 3 bases from V and 3 bases from J, with 11 bases between. CDR3 size: 14 residues. CDR3 sequence reads: CASSFNREDYGYTF. CDR3 sequence (DNA): TGTGCCAGCAGCTTCAACAGGGAGGACTATGGCTACACCTTC. The complete variable domain, with remaining parts taken from reference TRBV7-2 and TRBJ1-2, reads GAGVSQSPSNKVTEKGKDVELRCDPISGHTALYWYRQSLGQGLEFLIYFQGNSAPDKSGLPSDRFSAERTGGSVSTLTIQRTQQEDSAVYLCASSFNREDYGYTFGSGTRLTVV.

This clone was seen more than once but under ten times. The CDR3 is CASRDRGLNTEAFF. The CDR3 nucleotides read TGTGCCAGCAGAGACAGGGGGTTAAACACTGAAGCTTTCTTT. The chain recombines TRBV27 with TRBJ1-1; TRBD1 aligns across 9 bases. CDR1 is MNHEY, CDR2 SMNVEV, per germline (reference sequence). CDR3 length: 14 residues. V lost 6 bases to trimming and J lost 2 bases; unmatched junction nucleotides: 4.

V gene TRBV7-2 combines with J gene TRBJ2-7; 7 bases agree with TRBD1. V trimming: 3 bases; J trimming: 6 bases; junction bases outside the gene matches: 5. CDR3 length equals 13 residues. Germline V CDR1 and CDR2: SGHTA, FQGNSA. The CDR3 DNA reads as TGTGCCAGCAGCTTTAGGGGGCAGGGCGAGCAGTACGTC. The encoded protein is CASSFRGQGEQYV.

This clone counts as medium-sized. J is TRBJ1-2 and V is TRBV7-2; D gene uncertain. V was pared by 0 bases and J by 7 bases, with 9 bases between. Germline V gene lookup returns CDR1 SGHTA and CDR2 FQGNSA. The CDR3 extends over 13 amino acids. The CDR3 DNA sequence: TGTGCCAGCAGCTTAGCCGCTACAATTGGCTACACCTTC. Its translation is CASSLAATIGYTF.

V and J are TRBV7-2 and TRBJ2-1, with 7 nucleotides matching TRBD1. V lost 4 bases and J lost 7; bases outside the gene matches: 10. CDR3 length: 15 amino acids. CDR1 is SGHTA and CDR2 is FQGNSA in the germline V gene. Written as DNA, the CDR3 is TGTGCCAGCAGCTCAAAATTTAGGGGGCATAATGAGCAGTTCTTC. Encoded protein: CASSSKFRGHNEQFF.

The V gene is TRBV5-4, the J gene TRBJ2-1; 9 bases are shared with TRBD1. With V trimmed by 4 bases and J by 8 bases, 10 bases remained unmatched. The CDR3 is 15 amino acids. Germline V gives CDR1 SGHNT, CDR2 YYREEE (reference sequence). The CDR3 loop is CASSRMGQGPHEQFF. For the CDR3, the DNA is TGTGCCAGCAGCCGAATGGGACAGGGTCCCCATGAGCAGTTCTTC.

V and J are TRBV11-3 and TRBJ2-1; D unclear. The CDR3 has 14 amino acids. V was clipped by 8 bases and J by 0 bases, with 11 bases between them. Germline V lookup: CDR1 SGHNT, CDR2 YENEEA. The CDR3 DNA sequence: TGTGCCAGCGGTCTGGGTAGCTCCTACAATGAGCAGTTCTTC. It is translated as CASGLGSSYNEQFF. The whole variable domain, remainder taken from reference TRBV11-3 and TRBJ2-1, is EAGVVQSPRYKIIEKKQPVAFWCNPISGHNTLYWYLQNLGQGPELLIRYENEEAVDDSQLPKDRFSAERLKGVDSTLKIQPAELGDSAVYLCASGLGSSYNEQFFGPGTRLTVL.

The J gene is TRBJ1-2, the V gene TRBV5-6; 9 bases are shared with TRBD1. Germline loops: CDR1 SGHDT, CDR2 YYEEEE. Losses at the gene ends were 6 bases for V and 7 bases for J; bases not matched to a gene: 10. The CDR3 runs 14 residues. In DNA form, the CDR3 reads TGTGCCAGCACGCTACAGGGGGCTAGTGGTGGCTACACCTTC. Amino acid sequence: CASTLQGASGGYTF.

This rearrangement joins TRBV10-2 to TRBJ1-1; 8 nucleotides line up with TRBD1. CDR1 and CDR2 (germline): WSHSY, SAAADI. J gave up 4 bases and V 8 bases, and 9 bases lay outside the gene matches. The CDR3 contains 14 residues. CDR3 in DNA: TGCGCCAGCCATAGGGACAGGTCGGGCACTGAAGCTTTCTTT. This codes for CASHRDRSGTEAFF.

The genes are TRBV20-1 and TRBJ2-1, with D uncertain. The V end lost 3 bases, the J end lost 10 bases, and 7 bases lay between the germline ends. Per the germline V gene, CDR1 is DFQATT and CDR2 is SNEGSKA (reference sequence). The CDR3 covers 10 residues. CDR3 sequence (DNA): TGCAGTGCTAGTAAGCAGGAGCAGTTCTTC. This gives the protein CSASKQEQFF.

CDR3 sequence: CASSQDLGLAAYNEQFF. CDR3 in DNA: TGCGCCAGCAGCCAAGATCTAGGACTAGCGGCCTACAATGAGCAGTTCTTC. The gene calls are TRBV4-3 and TRBJ2-1, with 10 bases identical to TRBD2. Germline values: CDR1 LGHNA, CDR2 YSLEER. This CDR3 has 17 residues. Germline trimming cut 0 bases from V and 2 bases from J; bases unmatched to any gene: 4.

The chain recombines TRBV6-1 with TRBJ2-1, with 9 nucleotides matching TRBD2. The CDR3 length is 15 residues. V dropped 0 bases and J dropped 8; count of bases not matched to a gene: 5. Per the germline V gene, CDR1 is MNHNS and CDR2 is SASEGT. The CDR3 sequence is CASSEASGSYHEQFF. CDR3 in DNA: TGTGCCAGCAGTGAAGCTAGCGGGAGTTACCATGAGCAGTTCTTC.

The V gene is TRBV6-1, the J gene TRBJ2-3, with D uncertain. The V and J ends lost 2 bases and 1 base respectively, with 7 bases between them. Germline V lookup: CDR1 MNHNS, CDR2 SASEGT. The CDR3 covers 14 residues. The CDR3 here is CASSESRGTDTQYF. CDR3 nucleotides: TGTGCCAGCAGTGAAAGCCGGGGCACAGATACGCAGTATTTT.

J is TRBJ2-1 and V is TRBV15; maybe TRBD1 (7 bases). Germline V lookup: CDR1 LNHNV, CDR2 YYDKDF (reference sequence). The CDR3 has 14 amino acids. Deletions cut 5 bases from V and 4 bases from J, with 12 bases between. CDR3 protein: CATSSQGGYNEQFF. CDR3 DNA: TGTGCCACCAGCTCCCAGGGGGGTTACAATGAGCAGTTCTTC.

This chain links TRBV27 with TRBJ2-3; 10 bases align to TRBD1. Trimming removed 6 bases from V and 2 bases from J; junction bases left unmatched: 8. The germline V gene has CDR1 MNHEY and CDR2 SMNVEV (reference sequence). This CDR3 is 16 amino acids long. The CDR3 region has the DNA TGTGCCAGCAGGGACCGGACAGGGGGAGTCACAGATACGCAGTATTTT. It translates to CASRDRTGGVTDTQYF.

The rearrangement uses TRBV7-2 and TRBJ2-1, with 8 nucleotides matching TRBD2. V trimming: 1 base; J trimming: 3 bases; junction bases outside the gene matches: 5. Germline lookup yields CDR1 SGHTA and CDR2 FQGNSA. This CDR3 region has 16 residues. In DNA form, the CDR3 reads TGTGCCAGCAGCTTAGTAGTCGGGACTAGCTACAATGAGCAGTTCTTC. Its protein is CASSLVVGTSYNEQFF. Based on the CDR3 plus reference TRBV7-2 and TRBJ2-1, the full variable domain is GAGVSQSPSNKVTEKGKDVELRCDPISGHTALYWYRQSLGQGLEFLIYFQGNSAPDKSGLPSDRFSAERTGGSVSTLTIQRTQQEDSAVYLCASSLVVGTSYNEQFFGPGTRLTVL.